This record concerns one T cell receptor beta chain sequence. Antigen: not known. Autoimmune disease history or systemic immunosuppression meant exclusion. These data belong to a study of OX40 agonist ivuxolimab in advanced cancers. Turning to the study itself: Ivuxolimab was administered intravenously to patients at 0.01 to 10 mg/kg every 2 weeks. Study findings and constraints: Mean expanded clone counts were higher in CD8+ than CD4+ T cells.

Sequenced by immunoSEQ multiplex PCR; TCRdb stores in-frame clones only, minus some. The sample lists around 74,000 clones; about nine tenths were seen once. CDR1 and CDR2 from the germline V gene are SGHRS and YFSETQ. Trimming took off 0 bases at V and 3 bases at J, with 12 bases between the two ends. The CDR3 length is 15 residues. The sample in question was CD4+ or CD8+ T cells sorted from blood, obtained in a trial of the OX40 agonist ivuxolimab. The chain carries TRBV5-1 and TRBJ1-1; D unclear. The TCR sequence derives from an adult with an advanced solid tumor such as melanoma, head and neck, liver or kidney cancer. This chain's CDR3 is CASSLGLSRDTEAFF. The CDR3 nucleotides read TGCGCCAGCAGCTTGGGGTTATCCCGGGACACTGAAGCTTTCTTT.